The rows below give T cell receptor beta chains drawn from one sample of a study of control samples from healthy donors and cancer patients. Data came from immunoSEQ multiplex PCR; TCRdb stores just in-frame clones and leaves some out. Among fewer than 200,000 clones, about 93% were seen once, and the ten largest hold 1.4% to 1.5%. Material for sequencing was blood. These receptors all come from a man aged 18 to 30 in good health. Both conserved end residues are part of each CDR3. Each record gives: D gene, clone size, J gene, V gene, CDR3 protein, CDR3 DNA. D genes are given only for firm matches. For some rows the clone size is stated as once, few or many, or as a class when expanded; others skip it.

D: NA
size: NA
J: TRBJ2-5
V: TRBV11-1
CDR3: CASSTGNQETQYF
DNA: TGTGCCAGCAGCACAGGCAACCAAGAGACCCAGTACTTC

D: TRBD1
size: NA
J: TRBJ1-4
V: TRBV4-1
CDR3: CASSPPGTGFSKLFF
DNA: TGCGCCAGCAGCCCTCCCGGGACAGGGTTTTCGAAACTGTTTTTT

D: TRBD1
size: NA
J: TRBJ2-1
V: TRBV5-1
CDR3: CASSWQGDRGANEQFF
DNA: TGCGCCAGCAGCTGGCAGGGGGACAGGGGAGCCAATGAGCAGTTCTTC

D: TRBD1
size: NA
J: TRBJ1-1
V: TRBV28
CDR3: CASSLMAGGTEAFF
DNA: TGTGCCAGCAGTTTGATGGCAGGGGGCACTGAAGCTTTCTTT

D: NA
size: NA
J: TRBJ2-1
V: TRBV18
CDR3: CASSPTGIMGDEQFF
DNA: TGTGCCAGCTCACCCACAGGTATCATGGGGGATGAGCAGTTCTTC

D: NA
size: NA
J: TRBJ1-1
V: TRBV19
CDR3: CASSRKGNTEAFF
DNA: TGTGCCAGTAGTAGGAAAGGGAACACTGAAGCTTTCTTT

D: NA
size: NA
J: TRBJ2-6
V: TRBV10-3
CDR3: CAIRRGGSSGANVLTF
DNA: TGTGCCATCAGGAGGGGCGGAAGCTCTGGGGCCAACGTCCTGACTTTC

D: NA
size: NA
J: TRBJ2-7
V: TRBV30
CDR3: CAWSDKKTGLNYEQYF
DNA: TGTGCCTGGAGTGATAAAAAGACAGGACTCAACTACGAGCAGTACTTC

D: NA
size: NA
J: TRBJ2-7
V: TRBV5-1
CDR3: CASSNRLQGRSHYEQYF
DNA: TGCGCCAGCAGCAACCGATTACAGGGTAGGTCTCACTACGAGCAGTACTTC

D: TRBD2
size: NA
J: TRBJ2-5
V: TRBV10-2
CDR3: CASSWTSGVEETQYF
DNA: TGCGCCAGCAGTTGGACTAGCGGAGTCGAAGAGACCCAGTACTTC

D: NA
size: NA
J: TRBJ1-1
V: TRBV6-5
CDR3: CASSYKGPSYTEAFF
DNA: TGTGCCAGCAGTTACAAAGGCCCAAGCTACACTGAAGCTTTCTTT

D: NA
size: NA
J: TRBJ1-2
V: TRBV3-1/TRBV3-2
CDR3: CASSQGGTAGYGYTF
DNA: TGTGCCAGCAGCCAAGGCGGGACGGCCGGCTATGGCTACACCTTC

D: NA
size: once
J: TRBJ2-3
V: TRBV5-1
CDR3: CASRERGQRFTDTQYF
DNA: TGCGCCAGCAGGGAGCGAGGACAGAGATTCACAGATACGCAGTATTTT

D: NA
size: few
J: TRBJ1-5
V: TRBV24-1
CDR3: CATSDWSGTHQPQHF
DNA: TGTGCCACCAGTGATTGGTCCGGGACTCATCAGCCCCAGCATTTT

D: NA
size: NA
J: TRBJ2-1
V: TRBV12-5
CDR3: CASGRNEQFF
DNA: TGTGCTAGTGGCCGCAATGAGCAGTTCTTC

D: TRBD1
size: once
J: TRBJ1-1
V: TRBV12-5
CDR3: CASAVVGFRGQGTEAFF
DNA: TGTGCTAGTGCCGTTGTGGGATTTAGGGGACAGGGCACTGAAGCTTTCTTT

D: NA
size: NA
J: TRBJ1-5
V: TRBV10-1
CDR3: CASSEGRGNQPQHF
DNA: TGCGCCAGCAGTGAAGGTAGGGGAAATCAGCCCCAGCATTTT

D: NA
size: NA
J: TRBJ1-1
V: TRBV19
CDR3: CASSLRWRNTEAFF
DNA: TGTGCCAGTAGTTTGCGGTGGAGAAACACTGAAGCTTTCTTT

D: TRBD1
size: NA
J: TRBJ2-3
V: TRBV7-3
CDR3: CASSSAPGQGDTQYF
DNA: TGTGCCAGCAGCTCAGCCCCGGGACAGGGAGATACGCAGTATTTT

D: NA
size: NA
J: TRBJ1-2
V: TRBV28
CDR3: CASSLGPQLYGYTF
DNA: TGTGCCAGCAGTTTGGGCCCCCAGCTCTATGGCTACACCTTC

D: NA
size: NA
J: TRBJ1-1
V: TRBV10-3
CDR3: CAISPRGGSTEAFF
DNA: TGTGCCATCAGCCCCCGGGGGGGTAGCACTGAAGCTTTCTTT

D: NA
size: NA
J: TRBJ2-3
V: TRBV5-1
CDR3: CASSYGGTDTQYF
DNA: TGCGCCAGCAGCTACGGGGGCACAGATACGCAGTATTTT

D: TRBD1
size: NA
J: TRBJ2-2
V: TRBV2
CDR3: CASMTGAYTGELFF
DNA: TGTGCCAGCATGACAGGGGCCTACACCGGGGAGCTGTTTTTT

D: NA
size: NA
J: TRBJ1-6
V: TRBV6-1
CDR3: CASSEVPGNAYSPLHF
DNA: TGTGCCAGCAGTGAAGTCCCAGGGAATGCCTATTCACCCCTCCACTTT

D: TRBD1
size: NA
J: TRBJ1-1
V: TRBV25-1
CDR3: CASSESILDRGHGEAFF
DNA: TGTGCCAGCAGTGAATCGATATTAGACAGGGGGCATGGTGAAGCTTTCTTT

D: NA
size: NA
J: TRBJ1-2
V: TRBV2
CDR3: CASSAELGGGNYGYTF
DNA: TGTGCCAGCAGTGCGGAGCTTGGGGGGGGGAACTATGGCTACACCTTC

D: NA
size: NA
J: TRBJ1-2
V: TRBV28
CDR3: CASSFGGGGENYGYTF
DNA: TGTGCCAGCAGTTTCGGCGGGGGAGGGGAAAACTATGGCTACACCTTC

D: TRBD2
size: once
J: TRBJ2-2
V: TRBV10-2
CDR3: CASRSSGGSNTGELFF
DNA: TGCGCCAGCAGATCTAGCGGGGGGTCGAACACCGGGGAGCTGTTTTTT

D: NA
size: NA
J: TRBJ1-4
V: TRBV7-9
CDR3: CASSSGPVREKLFF
DNA: TGTGCCAGCAGCTCGGGGCCCGTAAGGGAAAAACTGTTTTTT

D: NA
size: NA
J: TRBJ1-2
V: TRBV3-1/TRBV3-2
CDR3: CASSQGGNGYTF
DNA: TGTGCCAGCAGCCAGGGCGGTAATGGCTACACCTTC

D: TRBD1
size: once
J: TRBJ1-4
V: TRBV5-1
CDR3: CASSPGTGGPEKLFF
DNA: TGCGCCAGCAGCCCGGGGACAGGGGGGCCTGAAAAACTGTTTTTT

D: TRBD1
size: NA
J: TRBJ2-1
V: TRBV2
CDR3: CASSVTVGQGYNEQFF
DNA: TGTGCCAGCAGTGTTACCGTGGGACAGGGCTACAATGAGCAGTTCTTC

D: NA
size: NA
J: TRBJ1-1
V: TRBV12-3/TRBV12-4
CDR3: CASSLQRNTEAFF
DNA: TGTGCCAGCAGTCTACAAAGGAACACTGAAGCTTTCTTT

D: NA
size: few
J: TRBJ1-1
V: TRBV11-3
CDR3: CASSAGSQGEAFF
DNA: TGTGCCAGCAGCGCAGGGAGCCAAGGTGAAGCTTTCTTT

D: TRBD1
size: NA
J: TRBJ1-4
V: TRBV5-4
CDR3: CASSSRDRGQSGEKLFF
DNA: TGTGCCAGCAGCTCCCGGGACAGGGGCCAGTCGGGGGAAAAACTGTTTTTT

D: NA
size: NA
J: TRBJ2-7
V: TRBV7-8
CDR3: CASSSYRASYEQYF
DNA: TGTGCCAGCAGCTCTTACAGGGCCTCCTACGAGCAGTACTTC

D: TRBD2
size: NA
J: TRBJ2-3
V: TRBV2
CDR3: CASSSGTSRTDTQYF
DNA: TGTGCCAGCAGTTCCGGGACTAGTCGCACAGATACGCAGTATTTT

D: NA
size: NA
J: TRBJ2-3
V: TRBV27
CDR3: CASSQRGSTQYF
DNA: TGTGCCAGCAGCCAGAGGGGGTCGACGCAGTATTTT

D: TRBD1
size: NA
J: TRBJ1-2
V: TRBV27
CDR3: CASSLSRGSGQGLGGYGYTF
DNA: TGTGCCAGCAGTTTATCGCGCGGGTCGGGACAGGGATTAGGAGGCTATGGCTACACCTTC

D: TRBD1
size: NA
J: TRBJ2-2
V: TRBV24-1
CDR3: CATNGQANTGELFF
DNA: TGTGCCACCAACGGACAGGCGAACACCGGGGAGCTGTTTTTT

D: NA
size: once
J: TRBJ2-2
V: TRBV11-2
CDR3: CASSSLGGPGELFF
DNA: TGTGCCAGCAGCTCCCTCGGGGGGCCCGGGGAGCTGTTTTTT

D: NA
size: NA
J: TRBJ1-1
V: TRBV18
CDR3: CASSGGAMNTEAFF
DNA: TGTGCCAGCTCCGGTGGGGCCATGAACACTGAAGCTTTCTTT